This TCR beta chain appears in the sequencing data of a study of T cell responses to AZD1222 COVID-19 vaccine. On this clone itself: Its specificity is unknown.

This CDR3 comprises 12 residues. Germline CDR1 is MNHEY and CDR2 is SMNVEV (reference sequence). V was clipped by 5 bases and J by 9 bases; unmatched bases: 3. Repertoires were generated with immunoSEQ multiplex PCR, while TCRdb's copy carries only in-frame clones and drops some. The sample includes about 140,000 clones, around 88% of them seen just once. General study points: Unmutated variant regions reportedly attract nearly half of all spike-specific TCRs.

This receptor was taken from an adult in good health. The rearrangement joins TRBV27 to TRBJ2-1; 8 bases match TRBD1. This specimen was peripheral blood, taken on day 0 of AZD1222 vaccination. The CDR3 is CASSPQGGEQFF. The DNA for the CDR3 is TGTGCCAGCAGTCCACAGGGGGGTGAGCAGTTCTTC.